A few counts support the clone carrying this T cell receptor beta chain. This may come from a read error, since a much larger clone is one base off. This CDR3 fails to terminate in the conserved phenylalanine or tryptophan, so it likely reflects a read error. Those patients picked for sequencing had displayed CD8+CD57+ cell expansion on flow cytometry. Patients were untreated when blood was sampled. This record comes from a study of CD8+CD57+ T cells in acquired aplastic anemia. V was pared by 1 base and J by 0 bases, with 13 bases between. CDR1 SGHRS and CDR2 YFSETQ come from the germline V gene. The CDR3 covers 16 residues. TCR beta VDJ and CDR3 were profiled, and genomic DNA was the template. TCRdb reprocessed the reads with MiXCR, giving one entry per CDR3 protein. Among more than 250,000 distinct CDR3 sequences, roughly 82% were seen once, and the ten largest hold approximately 40%.

This TCR came from a human donor with aplastic anemia. The chain links TRBV5-1 to TRBJ1-1; unclear D gene. Sequences were obtained from sorted CD4+, CD8+, or CD8+CD57+ T cells (not recorded which) from PBMCs. In DNA form, the CDR3 reads TGCGCCAGCAGCTTGAATCGGTGGCAGCTGAACACTGAAGCTTTCCTT. It encodes CASSLNRWQLNTEAFL.